The source of this T cell receptor beta chain is a study of regulatory T cells in long-lasting Graves disease. For TCR beta, libraries came from iRepertoire HTBI primers and Arm-PCR of CDR3 regions. Each CDR3 protein gets one entry after TCRdb re-called the multiplex PCR reads with MiXCR. This table holds fewer than 550,000 distinct CDR3 sequences, roughly 17% found once. Time point denoted: newly diagnosed GD, antithyroid drugs for less than 3 months. PBMC-extracted RNA yielded the TCR library. This sample was shared with a second study, whose subject was T cells in Graves' hyperthyroidism and ophthalmopathy.

This specimen was peripheral blood mononuclear cells (PBMCs), taken at new diagnosis, from a patient treated with antithyroid drugs. This clonotype was obtained from a woman younger than 35 with Graves disease.

In DNA, the CDR3 is TGTGCCAGCAGAGAAGACAGGGGACCCTTTGTTCCTGGAAACACCATATATTTT. This gives the protein CASREDRGPFVPGNTIYF. This chain uses TRBV28 with TRBJ1-3, with 8 bases matching TRBD1. V was clipped by 6 bases and J by 2 bases; unmatched bases: 15. This CDR3 comprises 18 residues. The V gene's germline CDR1 is MDHEN and CDR2 SYDVKM.